In its sample, the clone carrying this TCR beta chain was seen once. Its antigen is unknown. Original analysis: Filtering differed for immunoSEQ, which gave only junction sequences without quality scores. The table came from immunoSEQ multiplex PCR; TCRdb's copy has only in-frame clones and leaves some out. V, J and clone size derive from that table, while D and trimming were established from the DNA sequence. The data show under 600,000 clones, with roughly 95% seen just once and 0.05% to 0.08% held by the top ten. These data belong to a study of shared clonotypes between healthy human individuals. This CDR3 is 13 amino acids long. CDR1 is MNHEY, CDR2 SVGAGI, per germline. The V and J ends lost 5 bases and 5 bases respectively, with 12 bases between them. Study outcomes and limitations: The study drew on few donors, limiting represented genetic and exposure-history diversity. Unshared clonotypes carried lower generation probabilities than those common to all four donors.

There were only Caucasian adults among the donors, and all lived in Nashville, Tennessee. This receptor was taken from a woman aged 25 to 45 in good health. Sequenced material: naive CD4+ T cells sorted from blood. Subset noted: CD45RA+ positively selected. This rearrangement joins TRBV6-5 to TRBJ2-5; D perhaps matches TRBD2 (6 bases). Here the CDR3 DNA reads TGTGCCAGCAGTCGACCTAGCGATGAGACCCAGTACTTC. It is translated as CASSRPSDETQYF.